This T cell receptor beta chain was found in a study of Ad26.COV2.S vaccination and SARS-CoV-2 variants. Sequencing was performed with immunoSEQ multiplex PCR; in TCRdb, only in-frame clones are kept and a portion is missing. The table shows just over 350,000 clones, with roughly nine tenths occurring only once. Findings and caveats of the study: TCR breadth and depth analyses may have underestimated total T cell responses. The placebo group had lower spike-specific TCR breadth than the vaccine recipients did. The breadth of spike-specific CD8+ and CD4+ T cell responses after vaccination was reportedly substantial. Non-spike TCR breadth showed similarity between vaccine and placebo recipients.

About this clone: Its antigen is not known.

The CDR3 totals 17 residues. The germline V gene has CDR1 LGHDT and CDR2 YNNKEL (reference sequence). J gave up 5 bases and V 1 base, and 13 bases lay outside the gene matches. This receptor was taken from a human donor who had recovered from COVID-19. This chain joins TRBV3-1 (or the pseudogene TRBV3-2) and TRBJ2-5; 7 nucleotides match TRBD2. The material sequenced was peripheral blood, taken after recovery from COVID-19. The CDR3 protein is CASSQGALTGGTETQYF. Written as DNA, the CDR3 is TGTGCCAGCAGCCAAGGGGCTCTTACGGGGGGTACGGAGACCCAGTACTTC.